The T cell receptor (beta chain) under discussion was sequenced for a study of post-analysis software for immune sequencing data (dated by TCRdb to the mid-2010s). For the wider study: The recorded disease courses included relapsing-remitting, secondary progressive and progressive-relapsing multiple sclerosis, and some patients had no subtype annotation. The multiple sclerosis patient repertoires were compared with about a dozen previously published healthy control repertoires from donors aged roughly 6 to 25 years. A subset of samples was prepared in parallel using single-end sample barcoding, then pooled and co-amplified after Illumina adapter ligation.

To demonstrate the VDJtools post-analysis software, the study profiled TCR beta repertoires from the peripheral blood of 10 to 15 young patients with multiple sclerosis. Multiple sclerosis patients were children and adolescents aged roughly 6 to 15 years. Study-wide findings and limitations: Roughly 5 TRBV segments, including TRBV5-6, TRBV5-1 and TRBV20-1, were significantly more frequent in patients than controls. The control group was slightly older than the multiple sclerosis patient group. Direct clustering with F measure showed strong co-clustering of samples prepared in the same batch, prompting a batch-effect correction. Compared with controls, multiple sclerosis patients had significantly lower normalized Chao1 diversity, a finding suggesting substantial peripheral T-cell clonal expansion.

Inclusive of the bounding cysteine and phenylalanine, the CDR3 is 13 residues long. Only CDR3 DNA remains: 39 bases, in frame from the first base. Unmatched junction bases come to 7, with V trimmed by 6 bases and J by 4 bases. Per the germline V gene (reference sequence), DFQATT is the CDR1 and SNEGSKA is the CDR2. This clonotype has only a few counts. Its antigen remains unidentified. No clone much larger than this one lies a single base away; base qualities are absent. Libraries were built with PCR. Sequencing took place on an Illumina HiSeq 2500. Unique molecular identifiers were incorporated into TCR beta cDNA libraries to reduce PCR and sequencing biases. Some 500,000 cDNA molecules were obtained for every 1 to 10 million input T cells, so each molecule roughly corresponded to one T cell. Patient libraries were prepared and sequenced with the same protocol used for the earlier healthy control dataset. Within a given batch, samples were prepared together, multiplexed and sequenced on the same HiSeq lane. Per the original workflow: MIGEC handled the raw barcoded reads, throwing out single-read molecular identifier groups before consensus assembly and CDR3 extraction. Clonotype tables were post-analysed with VDJtools, normalizing diversity by down-sampling all datasets to the smallest sample size. In repertoire overlap clustering, CDR3 amino acid sequences, but not nucleotide sequences, were matched to correct batch-related cross-sample contamination. TCRdb handled the public reads itself, with Q25 trimming in fastp and clone calling in MiXCR, and kept productive beta chains. Here each entry gathers all rows of one CDR3 protein and keeps the most common genes and DNA. The V and J calls, along with clone size, are taken from TCRdb and not from the paper's own processing. The sample data list roughly 540,000 distinct CDR3 sequences, and roughly 34% of these were observed just once. In total, the top ten clones hold around 6% of the sample.

Sequenced input: blood. This clonotype was obtained from a girl aged 2-17 years with multiple sclerosis. The sequence links TRBV20-1 to TRBJ1-2; 8 junctional bases match TRBD1. The DNA sequence is TGCAGTGCAAATACAGGGGGTGGCTATGGCTACACCTTC. Its protein reads: CSANTGGGYGYTF.